This T cell receptor (beta chain) appears in the sequencing data of a study of regulatory T cells in long-lasting Graves disease. The germline V gene encodes CDR1 SQVTM and CDR2 ANQGSEA. V was clipped by 5 bases and J by 0 bases, with 14 bases between them. The CDR3 is 16 residues long. Arm-PCR of CDR3 regions and iRepertoire HTBI primers were the basis on which TCR beta libraries were built. Via MiXCR, TCRdb re-called the multiplex PCR reads, giving one row per CDR3 protein. The sample shows around 450,000 distinct CDR3 sequences, 14% to 15% of them seen only once. The time point here: newly diagnosed GD, antithyroid drugs for less than 3 months. Scientists built the TCR library using RNA that was extracted from PBMCs. General study results and limits: Persistent disease preferred TRBV28, TRBJ1-2 and TRBJ2-5; new disease, TRBV20-1 and TRBJ2-1.

This clonotype appeared a few times. Its target is not known. This same sample was also taken into another study, of T cells in Graves' hyperthyroidism and ophthalmopathy. That study adds: The TCR CDR3 was amplified in a first-round RT-PCR using the HTBI primer set. Patients with ophthalmopathy were separated from those with stable hyperthyroidism by a 13 V-J model.

Here the sequenced sample was peripheral blood mononuclear cells (PBMCs), taken at new diagnosis, from a patient treated with antithyroid drugs. The TCR was taken from a woman aged 25 to 39 with Graves disease. The chain combines TRBV29-1 with TRBJ2-6; D ambiguous. CDR3 in DNA: TGCAGCGTTCTTAGTCTCTACCGCTCTGGGGCCAACGTCCTGACTTTC. Encoded protein: CSVLSLYRSGANVLTF.